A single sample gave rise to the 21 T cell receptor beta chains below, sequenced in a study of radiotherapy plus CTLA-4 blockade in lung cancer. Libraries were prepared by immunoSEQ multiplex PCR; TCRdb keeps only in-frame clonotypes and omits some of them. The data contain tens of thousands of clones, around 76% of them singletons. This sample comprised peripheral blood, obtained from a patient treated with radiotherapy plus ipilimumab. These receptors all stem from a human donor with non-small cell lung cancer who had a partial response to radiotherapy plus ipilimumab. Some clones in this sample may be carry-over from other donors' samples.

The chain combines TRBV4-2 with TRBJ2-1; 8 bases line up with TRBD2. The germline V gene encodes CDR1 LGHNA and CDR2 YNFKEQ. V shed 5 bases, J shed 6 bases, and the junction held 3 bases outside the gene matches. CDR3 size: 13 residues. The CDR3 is CASSKAGVNEQFF. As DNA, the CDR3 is TGTGCCAGCAGCAAAGCGGGAGTCAATGAGCAGTTCTTC.

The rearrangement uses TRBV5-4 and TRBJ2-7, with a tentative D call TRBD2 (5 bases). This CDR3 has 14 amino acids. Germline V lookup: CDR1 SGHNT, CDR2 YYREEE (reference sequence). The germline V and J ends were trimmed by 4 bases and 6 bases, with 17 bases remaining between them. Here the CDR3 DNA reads TGTGCCAGCAGCCCCAGACCTCTAGCTGCCGAGCAGTACTTC. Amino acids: CASSPRPLAAEQYF.

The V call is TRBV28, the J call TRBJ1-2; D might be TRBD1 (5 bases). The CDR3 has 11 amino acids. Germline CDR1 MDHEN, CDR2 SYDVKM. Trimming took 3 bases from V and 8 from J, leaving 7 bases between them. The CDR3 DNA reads TGTGCCAGCAGTTTCTGGGGCGGCTACACCTTC. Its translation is CASSFWGGYTF.

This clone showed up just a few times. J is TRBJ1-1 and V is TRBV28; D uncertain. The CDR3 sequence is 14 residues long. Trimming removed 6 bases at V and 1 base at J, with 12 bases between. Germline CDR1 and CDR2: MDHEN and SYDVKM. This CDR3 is CASRLSESNTEAFF. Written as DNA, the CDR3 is TGTGCCAGCAGATTGTCAGAATCGAACACTGAAGCTTTCTTT.

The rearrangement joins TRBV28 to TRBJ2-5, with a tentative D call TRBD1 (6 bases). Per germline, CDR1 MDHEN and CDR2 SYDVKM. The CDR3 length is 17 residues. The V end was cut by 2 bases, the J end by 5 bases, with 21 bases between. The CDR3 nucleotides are TGTGCCAGCAGTTTAAGATCAGGGGCCCGCCGCGTGGAGACCCAGTACTTC. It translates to CASSLRSGARRVETQYF.

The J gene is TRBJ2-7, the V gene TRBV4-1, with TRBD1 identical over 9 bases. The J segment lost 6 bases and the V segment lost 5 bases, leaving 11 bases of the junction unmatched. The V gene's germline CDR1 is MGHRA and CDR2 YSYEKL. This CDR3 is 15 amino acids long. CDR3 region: CASSYEPGQGAEQYF. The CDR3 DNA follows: TGCGCCAGCAGCTACGAACCGGGACAGGGTGCCGAGCAGTACTTC.

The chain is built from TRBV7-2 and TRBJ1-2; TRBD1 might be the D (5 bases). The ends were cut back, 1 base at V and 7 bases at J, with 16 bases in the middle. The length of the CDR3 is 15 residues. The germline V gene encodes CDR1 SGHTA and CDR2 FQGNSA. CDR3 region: CASSLGPARVGGYTF. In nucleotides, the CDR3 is TGTGCCAGCAGCTTAGGGCCGGCCAGGGTGGGTGGCTACACCTTC.

The CDR3 loop is CASQRGAAQDTQYF. The DNA for the CDR3 is TGTGCCAGCCAACGGGGGGCTGCACAAGATACGCAGTATTTT. The rearrangement links TRBV19 to TRBJ2-3; D possibly corresponds to TRBD2 (7 bases). The V end lost 9 bases, the J end lost 5 bases, and 18 bases lay between the germline ends. Germline V gene sequence: CDR1 LNHDA, CDR2 SQIVND (reference sequence). The CDR3 sequence is 14 residues long.

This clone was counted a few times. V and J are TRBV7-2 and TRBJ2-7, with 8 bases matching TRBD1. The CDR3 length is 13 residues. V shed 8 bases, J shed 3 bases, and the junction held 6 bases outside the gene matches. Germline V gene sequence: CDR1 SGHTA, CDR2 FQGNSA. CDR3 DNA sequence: TGTGCCAGCGGCGACAGGGGAGTCTACGAGCAGTACTTC. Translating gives CASGDRGVYEQYF. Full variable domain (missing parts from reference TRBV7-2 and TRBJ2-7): GAGVSQSPSNKVTEKGKDVELRCDPISGHTALYWYRQSLGQGLEFLIYFQGNSAPDKSGLPSDRFSAERTGGSVSTLTIQRTQQEDSAVYLCASGDRGVYEQYFGPGTRLTVT.

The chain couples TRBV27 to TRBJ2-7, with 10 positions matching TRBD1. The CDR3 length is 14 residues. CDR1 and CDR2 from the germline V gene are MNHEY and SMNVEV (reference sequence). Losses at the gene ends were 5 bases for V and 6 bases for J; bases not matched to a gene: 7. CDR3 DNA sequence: TGTGCCAGCAGTCTACTGGACAGGGGGGGCGAGCAGTACTTC. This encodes CASSLLDRGGEQYF.

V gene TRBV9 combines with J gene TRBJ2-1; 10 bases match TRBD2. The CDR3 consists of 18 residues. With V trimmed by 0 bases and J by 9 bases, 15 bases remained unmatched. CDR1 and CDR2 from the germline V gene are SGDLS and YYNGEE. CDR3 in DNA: TGTGCCAGCAGCGTAGCGGGGGTCGGGACTAGCGCTTCCGGTGAGCAGTTCTTC. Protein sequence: CASSVAGVGTSASGEQFF.

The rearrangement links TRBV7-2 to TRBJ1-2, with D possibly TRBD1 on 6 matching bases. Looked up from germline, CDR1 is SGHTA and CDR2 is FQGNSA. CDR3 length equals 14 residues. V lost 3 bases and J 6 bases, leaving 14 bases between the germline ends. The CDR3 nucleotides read TGTGCCAGCAGCTTTCCACACAGGGTTGATGGCTACACCTTC. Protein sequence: CASSFPHRVDGYTF. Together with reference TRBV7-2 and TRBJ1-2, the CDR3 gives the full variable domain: GAGVSQSPSNKVTEKGKDVELRCDPISGHTALYWYRQSLGQGLEFLIYFQGNSAPDKSGLPSDRFSAERTGGSVSTLTIQRTQQEDSAVYLCASSFPHRVDGYTFGSGTRLTVV.

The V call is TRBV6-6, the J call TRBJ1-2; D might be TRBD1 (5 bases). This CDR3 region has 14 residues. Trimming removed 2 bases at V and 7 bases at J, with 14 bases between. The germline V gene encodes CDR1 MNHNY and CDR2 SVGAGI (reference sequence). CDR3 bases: TGTGCCAGCAGTTACGGGGCGGGAGAGGGTGGCTACACCTTC. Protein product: CASSYGAGEGGYTF.

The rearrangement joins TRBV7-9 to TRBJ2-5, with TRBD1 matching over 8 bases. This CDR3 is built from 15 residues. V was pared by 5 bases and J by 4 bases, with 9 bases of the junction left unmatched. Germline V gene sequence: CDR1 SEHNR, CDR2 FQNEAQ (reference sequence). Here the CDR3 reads CASSEKAGGAETQYF. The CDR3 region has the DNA TGTGCCAGCAGCGAAAAGGCAGGGGGCGCAGAGACCCAGTACTTC.

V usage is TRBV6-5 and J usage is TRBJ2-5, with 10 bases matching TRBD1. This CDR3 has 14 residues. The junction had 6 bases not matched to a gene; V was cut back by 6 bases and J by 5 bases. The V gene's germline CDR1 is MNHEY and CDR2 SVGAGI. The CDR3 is CASRRQGAWETQYF. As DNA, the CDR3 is TGTGCCAGCAGGCGACAGGGGGCGTGGGAGACCCAGTACTTC.

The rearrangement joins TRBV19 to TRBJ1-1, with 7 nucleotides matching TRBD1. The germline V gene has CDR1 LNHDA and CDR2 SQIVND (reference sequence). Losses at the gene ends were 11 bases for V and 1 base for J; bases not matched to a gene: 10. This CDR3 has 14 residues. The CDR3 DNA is TGTGCCGCCAGGGGCAGGGGGAAGAACACTGAAGCTTTCTTT. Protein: CAARGRGKNTEAFF.

Here the CDR3 DNA reads TGTGCCAGCAGCTGGGACATCGCTAGCAATCAGCCCCAGCATTTT. Protein product: CASSWDIASNQPQHF. The chain joins TRBV5-5 to TRBJ1-5; D is perhaps TRBD1 (6 bases). CDR3 length: 15 residues. The germline V gene has CDR1 SGHKS and CDR2 YYEKEE (reference sequence). Trimming took 3 bases from V and 0 from J, leaving 10 bases between them.

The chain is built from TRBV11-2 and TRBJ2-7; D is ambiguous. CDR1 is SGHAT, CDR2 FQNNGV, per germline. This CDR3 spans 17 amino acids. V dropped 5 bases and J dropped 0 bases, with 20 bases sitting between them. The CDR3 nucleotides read TGTGCCAGCAGCAATCCAGGTTTACACCCGAACTCCTACGAGCAGTACTTC. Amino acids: CASSNPGLHPNSYEQYF.

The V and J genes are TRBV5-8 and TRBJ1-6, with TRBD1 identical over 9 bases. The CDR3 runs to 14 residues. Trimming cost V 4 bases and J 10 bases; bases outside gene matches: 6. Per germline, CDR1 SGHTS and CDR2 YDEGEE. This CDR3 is CASSPTGGWSPLHF. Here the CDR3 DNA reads TGTGCCAGCAGCCCGACAGGGGGATGGTCACCCCTCCACTTT. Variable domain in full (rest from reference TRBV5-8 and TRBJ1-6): EAGVTQSPTHLIKTRGQQATLRCSPISGHTSVYWYQQALGLGLQFLLWYDEGEERNRGNFPPRFSGRQFPNYSSELNVNALELEDSALYLCASSPTGGWSPLHFGNGTRLTVT.

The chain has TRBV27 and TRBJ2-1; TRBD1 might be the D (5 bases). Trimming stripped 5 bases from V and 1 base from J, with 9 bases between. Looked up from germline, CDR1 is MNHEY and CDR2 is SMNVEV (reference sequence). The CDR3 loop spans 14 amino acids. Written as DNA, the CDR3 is TGTGCCAGCAGTGTCAGGGATTCCTACAATGAGCAGTTCTTC. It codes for CASSVRDSYNEQFF.

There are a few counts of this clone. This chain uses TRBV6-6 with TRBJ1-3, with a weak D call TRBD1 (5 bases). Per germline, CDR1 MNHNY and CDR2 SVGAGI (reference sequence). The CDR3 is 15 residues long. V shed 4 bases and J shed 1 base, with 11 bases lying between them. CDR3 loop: CASSLGSGSGNTIYF. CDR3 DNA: TGTGCCAGCAGTTTGGGCTCAGGGTCTGGAAACACCATATATTTT.